The rows below give T cell receptor beta chains drawn from one sample of a study of blood T cell repertoires in COVID-19. Sequencing was performed with immunoSEQ multiplex PCR; in TCRdb, only in-frame clones are kept and a portion is missing. The sample includes 200,000 to 300,000 clones, about four fifths of them seen just once. Material: peripheral blood. The receptors originated from a woman of 80 years or more with COVID-19, enrolled during active disease. Both conserved end residues are part of each CDR3. Each record gives: clone size, J gene, V gene, CDR3 protein. Not all rows give a size; the values are once, few, many and, for expanded clones, a class.

. TRBJ2-3 TRBV7-8 CASSPWDNTDTQYF
. TRBJ2-1 TRBV18 CASSRGTREEQFF
few TRBJ1-1 TRBV10-3 CAISVAGDNTEAFF
. TRBJ1-2 TRBV27 CASRGTGQNGYTF
. TRBJ2-5 TRBV2 CASSGGQNLQETQYF
. TRBJ2-3 TRBV7-3 CASIMGGGKGVTQYF
. TRBJ2-2 TRBV6-5 CAVSRTSGVTGELFF
. TRBJ1-2 TRBV6-4 CASSILVTTYQGNYGYTF
. TRBJ1-6 TRBV5-1 CASSLASTGSVSYNSPLHF
. TRBJ2-1 TRBV7-2 CASRRRGSSYNEQFF
. TRBJ1-1 TRBV6-5 CASSYSDRLDTEAFF
. TRBJ1-3 TRBV28 CASSPSSLVSGNTIYF
. TRBJ2-3 TRBV18 CASSPQRQSTDTQYF
. TRBJ1-2 TRBV6-2/TRBV6-3 CASSYDSSYGYTF